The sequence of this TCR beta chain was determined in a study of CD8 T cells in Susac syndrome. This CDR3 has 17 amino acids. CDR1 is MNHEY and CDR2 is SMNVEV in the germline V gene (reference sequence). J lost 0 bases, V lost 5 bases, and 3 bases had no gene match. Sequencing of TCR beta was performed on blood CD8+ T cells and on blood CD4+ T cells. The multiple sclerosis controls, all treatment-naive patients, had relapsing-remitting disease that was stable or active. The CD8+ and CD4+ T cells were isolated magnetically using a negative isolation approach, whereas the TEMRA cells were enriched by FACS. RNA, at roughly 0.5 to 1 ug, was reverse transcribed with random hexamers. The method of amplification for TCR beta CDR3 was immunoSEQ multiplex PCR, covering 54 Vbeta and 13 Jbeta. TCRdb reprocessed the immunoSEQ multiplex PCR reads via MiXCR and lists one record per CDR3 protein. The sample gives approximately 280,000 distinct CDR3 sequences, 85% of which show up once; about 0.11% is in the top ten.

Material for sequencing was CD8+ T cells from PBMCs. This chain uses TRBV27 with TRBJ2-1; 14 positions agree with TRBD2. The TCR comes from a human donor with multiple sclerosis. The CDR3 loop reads CASSPGTSGSSYNEQFF. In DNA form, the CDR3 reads TGTGCCAGCAGTCCCGGGACTAGCGGGAGCTCCTACAATGAGCAGTTCTTC.